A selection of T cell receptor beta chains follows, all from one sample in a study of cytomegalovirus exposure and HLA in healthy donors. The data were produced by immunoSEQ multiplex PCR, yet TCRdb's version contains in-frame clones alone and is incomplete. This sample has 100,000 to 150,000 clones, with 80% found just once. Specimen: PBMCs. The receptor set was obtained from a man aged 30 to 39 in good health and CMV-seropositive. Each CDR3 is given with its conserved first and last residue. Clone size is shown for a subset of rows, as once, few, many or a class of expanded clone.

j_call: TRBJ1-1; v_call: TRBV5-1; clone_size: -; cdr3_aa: CASSRGATGGHTEAFF
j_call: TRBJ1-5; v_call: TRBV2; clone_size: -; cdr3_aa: CASTKARQGNQPQHF
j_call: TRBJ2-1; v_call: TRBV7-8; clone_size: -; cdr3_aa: CASSPEPAGNPYNEQFF
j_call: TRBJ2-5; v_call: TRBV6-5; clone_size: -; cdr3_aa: CASRPSLALETQYF
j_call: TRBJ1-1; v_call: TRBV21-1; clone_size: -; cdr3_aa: CASSKEAQALTEAFF
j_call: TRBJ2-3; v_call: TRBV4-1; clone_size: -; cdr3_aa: CASSQEIRQYTDTQYF
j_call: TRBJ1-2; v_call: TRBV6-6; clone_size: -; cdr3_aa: CASSWASYYGYTF
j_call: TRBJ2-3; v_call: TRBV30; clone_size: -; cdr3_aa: CAWSVAGVLDTQYF
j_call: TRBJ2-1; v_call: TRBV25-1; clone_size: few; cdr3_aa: CASTQGNYNEQFF
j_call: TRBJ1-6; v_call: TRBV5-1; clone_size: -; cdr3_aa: CASSLDLGPGGSPLHF
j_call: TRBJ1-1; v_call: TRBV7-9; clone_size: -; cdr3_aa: CASSLGLQPVSGTEAFF
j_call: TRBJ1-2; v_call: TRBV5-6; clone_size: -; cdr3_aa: CASSFDRVYGYTF
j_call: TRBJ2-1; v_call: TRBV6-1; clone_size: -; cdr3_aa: CASSGLRGSGSEQFF
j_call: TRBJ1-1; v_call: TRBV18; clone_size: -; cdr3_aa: CASSRPDTNTEAFF
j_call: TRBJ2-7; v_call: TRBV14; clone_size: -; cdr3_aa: CASSHQPAGFYEQYF
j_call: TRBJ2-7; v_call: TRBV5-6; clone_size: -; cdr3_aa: CASSSGTGPYEQYF
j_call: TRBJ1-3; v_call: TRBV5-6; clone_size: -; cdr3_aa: CASSLTGRNTIYF
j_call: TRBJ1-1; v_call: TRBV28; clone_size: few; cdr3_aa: CASSAGLTNTEAFF
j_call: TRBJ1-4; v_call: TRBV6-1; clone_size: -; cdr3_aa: CASSGGTGAEKLFF
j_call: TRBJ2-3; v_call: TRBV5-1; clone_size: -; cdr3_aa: CASRQRGGLDTQYF
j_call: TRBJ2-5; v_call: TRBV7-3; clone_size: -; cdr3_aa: CASSLSGGTQETQYF
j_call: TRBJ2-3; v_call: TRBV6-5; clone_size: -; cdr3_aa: CASTKTGGFTDTQYF
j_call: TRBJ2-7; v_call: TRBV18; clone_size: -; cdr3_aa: CASSPPGHTTTMQYF
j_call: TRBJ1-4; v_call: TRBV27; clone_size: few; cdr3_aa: CASRRQGGEKLFF
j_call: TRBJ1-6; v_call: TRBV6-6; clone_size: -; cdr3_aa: CASSYNQGNSPLHF
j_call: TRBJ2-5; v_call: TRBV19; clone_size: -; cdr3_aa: CASSSLAGVETQYF
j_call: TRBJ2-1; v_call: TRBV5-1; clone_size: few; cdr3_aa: CASSLVGGTYNEQFF
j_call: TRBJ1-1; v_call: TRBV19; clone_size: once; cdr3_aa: CASSQGDHTEAFF
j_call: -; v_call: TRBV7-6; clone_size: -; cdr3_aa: CASSLEGERSEQYF
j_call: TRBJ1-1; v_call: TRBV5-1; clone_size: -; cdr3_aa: CASSLGREHTEAFF
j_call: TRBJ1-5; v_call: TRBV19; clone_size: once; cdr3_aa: CASRDRLAHRGEPQHF
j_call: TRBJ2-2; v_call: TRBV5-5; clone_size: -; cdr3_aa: CASSLGSTGELFF
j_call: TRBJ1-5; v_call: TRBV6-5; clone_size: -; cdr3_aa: CASSTGGGGQPQHF
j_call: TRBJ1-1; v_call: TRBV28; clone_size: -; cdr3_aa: CASSPLTGMNTEAFF
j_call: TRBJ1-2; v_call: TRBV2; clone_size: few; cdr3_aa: CASKGDSGGYTF
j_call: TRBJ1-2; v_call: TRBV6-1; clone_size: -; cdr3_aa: CASRQDRGEGYTF
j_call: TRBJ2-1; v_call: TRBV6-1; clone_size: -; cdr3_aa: CASRLGGGGNEQFF
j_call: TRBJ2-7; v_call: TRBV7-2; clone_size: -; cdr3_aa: CASSFDRVDEQYF
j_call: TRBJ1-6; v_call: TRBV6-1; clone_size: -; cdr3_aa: CASREGQGRNSPLHF
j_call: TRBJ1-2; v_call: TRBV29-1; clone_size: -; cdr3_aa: CSVEWPGANYGYTF
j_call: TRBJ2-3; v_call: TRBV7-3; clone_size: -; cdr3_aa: CASSSGGPRDTQYF
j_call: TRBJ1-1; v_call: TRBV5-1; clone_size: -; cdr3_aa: CASSSIGGNTEAFF
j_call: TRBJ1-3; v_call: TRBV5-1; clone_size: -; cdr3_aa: CASSLLGTSSGNTIYF
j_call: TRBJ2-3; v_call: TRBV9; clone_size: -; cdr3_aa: CASSAGGGPLTDTQYF
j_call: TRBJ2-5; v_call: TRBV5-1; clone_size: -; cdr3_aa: CASSVTSGGTETQYF
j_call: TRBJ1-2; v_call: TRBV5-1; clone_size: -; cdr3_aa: CASSLERGGYGYTF
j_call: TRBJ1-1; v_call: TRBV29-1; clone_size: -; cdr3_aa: CSVDQLKGDEAFF
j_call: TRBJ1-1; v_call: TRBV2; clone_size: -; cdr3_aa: CASWELFF
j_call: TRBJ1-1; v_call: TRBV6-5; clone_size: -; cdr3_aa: CASSYHPGGENTEAFF
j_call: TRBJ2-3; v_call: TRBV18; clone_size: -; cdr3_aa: CASSPPNLGYTDTQYF
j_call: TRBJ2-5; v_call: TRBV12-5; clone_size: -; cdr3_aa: CASGSRGGPGETQYF
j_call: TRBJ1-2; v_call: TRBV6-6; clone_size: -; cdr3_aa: CASRQGYGYTF